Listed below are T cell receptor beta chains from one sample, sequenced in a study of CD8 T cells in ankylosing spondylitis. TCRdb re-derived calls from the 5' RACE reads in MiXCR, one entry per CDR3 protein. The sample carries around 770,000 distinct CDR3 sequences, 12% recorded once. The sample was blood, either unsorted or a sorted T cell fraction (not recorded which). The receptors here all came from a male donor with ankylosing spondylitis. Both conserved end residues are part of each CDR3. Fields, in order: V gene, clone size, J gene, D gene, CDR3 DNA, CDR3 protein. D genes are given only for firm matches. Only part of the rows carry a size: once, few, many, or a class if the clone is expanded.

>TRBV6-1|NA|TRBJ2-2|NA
TGTGCCAGCGCCAAAGGCGGGTTGGGAGTGACCGGGGAGCTGTTTTTT
CASAKGGLGVTGELFF
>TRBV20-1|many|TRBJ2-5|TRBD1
TGCAGTGCCAGAGGACAGGACAAAGAGACCCAGTACTTC
CSARGQDKETQYF
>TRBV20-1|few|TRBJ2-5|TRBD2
TGCAGTGCCCAGACTAGCGGGGTGATCGGGACCCAGTACTTC
CSAQTSGVIGTQYF
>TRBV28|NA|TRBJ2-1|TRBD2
TGTGCCAGCAGAAACCCCGGAGTCGGACTAGCGGGGATCAACTCCTACAATGAGCAGTTCTTC
CASRNPGVGLAGINSYNEQFF
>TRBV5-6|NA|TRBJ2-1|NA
TGTGCCAGCAGCTTGACTGCTGAGCAGTTCTTC
CASSLTAEQFF
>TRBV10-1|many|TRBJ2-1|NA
TGCGCCAGCAGTCCCTCGGCCTTATACAATGAGCAGTTCTTC
CASSPSALYNEQFF
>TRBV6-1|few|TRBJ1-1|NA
TGTGCCAGCAGCACCCGGCGCAGTAACACTGAAGCTTTCTTT
CASSTRRSNTEAFF
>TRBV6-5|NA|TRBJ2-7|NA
TGTGCCAGCAGTTACTCTTCAACTGCCTCCTACGAGCAGTACTTC
CASSYSSTASYEQYF
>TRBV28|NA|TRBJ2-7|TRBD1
TGTGCCAGCACCGTCACAGGGGGTAGCTACGAGCAGTACTTC
CASTVTGGSYEQYF
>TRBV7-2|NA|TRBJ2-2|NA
TGTGCCAGCAGCCATACGGGGGCGCGGGGCACCGGGGAGCTGTTTTTT
CASSHTGARGTGELFF
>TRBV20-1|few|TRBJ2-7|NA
TGCAGTGCTAGTGACGGGAGTAGGGGCTACGAGCAGTACTTC
CSASDGSRGYEQYF
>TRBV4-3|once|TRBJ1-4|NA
TGCGCCAGAAGCCAAGGTCCAGGGTGGGATGAGCAACTGTTTTTT
CARSQGPGWDEQLFF
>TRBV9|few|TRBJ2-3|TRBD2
TGTGCCAGCAGCGTACTCGGAGCGGGGGTTGGAAGTACGCAGTATTTT
CASSVLGAGVGSTQYF
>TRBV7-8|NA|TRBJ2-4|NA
TGTGCCAGCAGCCACCTCAGAAAAACAGGGATTGGCTTGAAAAACATTCAGTACTTC
CASSHLRKTGIGLKNIQYF
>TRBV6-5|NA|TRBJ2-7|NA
TGTGCCAGCAGTTACCGGACGGGGACGGCCACTGGTCCTTACGAGCAGTACTTC
CASSYRTGTATGPYEQYF
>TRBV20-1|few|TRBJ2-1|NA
TGCAGTGCTAAGTCGGGAGCTACCTACAATGAGCAGTTCTTC
CSAKSGATYNEQFF
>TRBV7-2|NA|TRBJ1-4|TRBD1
TGTGCCAGCAGCTTAGTGGCAGGGGGAAAACTGTTTTTT
CASSLVAGGKLFF
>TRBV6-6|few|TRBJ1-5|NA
TGTGCCAGCAAGGTGGGGATTTCGGCCCAGCATTTT
CASKVGISAQHF
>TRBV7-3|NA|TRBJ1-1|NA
TGTGCCAGCAGCTTAGACGGCAAGAACACTGAAGCTTTCTTT
CASSLDGKNTEAFF
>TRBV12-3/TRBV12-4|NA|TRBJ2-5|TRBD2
TGTGCCAGCAGTTTAGCGCAGCAGCGGCGGGGGGAGACCCAGTACTTC
CASSLAQQRRGETQYF
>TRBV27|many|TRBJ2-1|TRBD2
TGTGCCAGCAGTTTAAGACTAGCGGGAGCCCCCAATGAGCAGTTCTTC
CASSLRLAGAPNEQFF
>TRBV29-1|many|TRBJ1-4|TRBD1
TGCAGCGTTGAGACAGGGTTGGGTGAAAAACTGTTTTTT
CSVETGLGEKLFF
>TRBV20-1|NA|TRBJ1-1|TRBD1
TGCAGTGCTGGAGACAGGGGTGACACTGAAGCTTTCTTT
CSAGDRGDTEAFF
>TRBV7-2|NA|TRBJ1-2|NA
TGTGCCAGCCATAAGGGAGGGTCAGGGGACAACTATGGCTACACCTTC
CASHKGGSGDNYGYTF
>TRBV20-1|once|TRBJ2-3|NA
TGCAGTGCTAGAGAACAGGGAAGGACAGATACGCAGTATTTT
CSAREQGRTDTQYF
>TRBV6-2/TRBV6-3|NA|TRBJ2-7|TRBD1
TGTGCCAGCAGCCTCCCCGGGACAGGGTCCTACGAGCAGTGCTTC
CASSLPGTGSYEQCF
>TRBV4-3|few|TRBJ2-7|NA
TGCGCCAGCAGCCAAGATTGGCGGGGCGAACCCTACGAGCAGTACTTC
CASSQDWRGEPYEQYF
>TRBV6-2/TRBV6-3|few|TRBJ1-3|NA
TGTGCCAGCAGTTACTCGTTGGGCGGCTCTGGAAACACCATATATTTT
CASSYSLGGSGNTIYF
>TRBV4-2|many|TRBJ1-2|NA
TGTGCCAGCAGGACGGGGCGAGACTTAGCTAACTATGGCTACACCTTC
CASRTGRDLANYGYTF
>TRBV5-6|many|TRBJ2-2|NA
TGTGCCAGCAGATTATATAGGAACACCGGGGAGCTGTTTTTT
CASRLYRNTGELFF
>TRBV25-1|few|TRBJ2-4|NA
TGTGCCAGCAGTGGAGAAAACATTCAGTACTTC
CASSGENIQYF
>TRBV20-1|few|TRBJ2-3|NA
TGCAGTGAACGGGGCAGACCGGATCGGGATACGCAGTATTTT
CSERGRPDRDTQYF
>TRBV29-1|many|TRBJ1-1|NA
TGCAGCGTGTCGAACACTGAAGCTTTCTTT
CSVSNTEAFF
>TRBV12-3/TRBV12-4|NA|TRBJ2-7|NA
TGTGCCAGCAGTTTGACCGGGACGCCCGACGAGCAGTACTTC
CASSLTGTPDEQYF
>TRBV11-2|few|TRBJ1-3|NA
TGTGCCAGCAGTTTAATGGGGCTACAGGGCTCCTTAGGAGGAAACACCATATATTTT
CASSLMGLQGSLGGNTIYF
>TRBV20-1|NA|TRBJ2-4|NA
TGCAGTGCTAGTTTGCCACAAAACATTCAGTACTTC
CSASLPQNIQYF
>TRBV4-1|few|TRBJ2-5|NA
TGCGCCAGCAGCCAAGGCAAGCCAACGAGGGTAGAGACCCAGTACTTC
CASSQGKPTRVETQYF
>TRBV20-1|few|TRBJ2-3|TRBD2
TGCAGTGCAACGCTAGCGGCAACAAGCACAGATACGCAGTATTTT
CSATLAATSTDTQYF
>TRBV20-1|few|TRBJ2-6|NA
TGCAGTGCTCAAGATCCAGGGTCTGGGGCCAACGTCCTGACTTTC
CSAQDPGSGANVLTF
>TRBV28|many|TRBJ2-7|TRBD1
TGTGCCAGCACCTACAGGGACAGCGAGCAGTACTTC
CASTYRDSEQYF
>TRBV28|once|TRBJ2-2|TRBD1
TGTGCCAGCAGTCCCCCCCGAGGGGGCCGGGAGCTGTTTTTT
CASSPPRGGRELFF
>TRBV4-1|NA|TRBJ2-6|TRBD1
TGCGCCAGCACCGACCTCGACAGGGGGCGGACTGGGGCCAACGTCCTGACTTTC
CASTDLDRGRTGANVLTF
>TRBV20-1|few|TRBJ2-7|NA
TGCAGTGCTAAGGGGGGGGTTTACGAGCAGTACTTC
CSAKGGVYEQYF
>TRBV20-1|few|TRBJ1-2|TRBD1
TGCAGTGCTGAGGGGGCGAACTATGGCTACACCTTC
CSAEGANYGYTF
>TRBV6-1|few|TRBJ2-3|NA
TGTGCCAGCAATCGGCTGGACACAGATACGCAGTATTTT
CASNRLDTDTQYF
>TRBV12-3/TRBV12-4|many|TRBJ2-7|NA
TGTGCCAGCAGTTTGATGGCCGGGAGCGAGCAGTACTTC
CASSLMAGSEQYF
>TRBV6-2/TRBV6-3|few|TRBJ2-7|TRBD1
TGTGCCAGCAGGTATGCGGGACAGGGTTTGTACGAGCAGTACTTC
CASRYAGQGLYEQYF
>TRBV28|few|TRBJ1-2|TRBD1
TGTGCCAGCAGACTACAGGGGTATGGCTACACCTTC
CASRLQGYGYTF
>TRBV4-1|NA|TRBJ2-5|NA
TGCGCCAGCAGCCAGTCTGAGCGGATACAAGAGACCCAGTACTTC
CASSQSERIQETQYF
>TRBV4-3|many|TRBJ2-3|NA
TGCGCCAGCAGCCAGGACCTAACCGGGAGTGCAGATACGCAGTATTTT
CASSQDLTGSADTQYF